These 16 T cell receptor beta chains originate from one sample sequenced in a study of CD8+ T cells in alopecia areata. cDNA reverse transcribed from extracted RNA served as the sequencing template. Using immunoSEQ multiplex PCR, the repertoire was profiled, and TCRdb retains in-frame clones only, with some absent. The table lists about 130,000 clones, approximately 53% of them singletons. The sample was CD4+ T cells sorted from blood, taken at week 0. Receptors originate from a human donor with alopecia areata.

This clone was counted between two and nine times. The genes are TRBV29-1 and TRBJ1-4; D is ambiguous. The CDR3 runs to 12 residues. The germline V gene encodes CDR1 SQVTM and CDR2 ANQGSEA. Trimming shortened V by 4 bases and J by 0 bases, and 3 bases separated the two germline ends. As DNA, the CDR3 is TGCAGCGTTGGAGCAACTAATGAAAAACTGTTTTTT. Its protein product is CSVGATNEKLFF. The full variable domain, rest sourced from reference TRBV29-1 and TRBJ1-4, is SAVISQKPSRDICQRGTSLTIQCQVDSQVTMMFWYRQQPGQSLTLIATANQGSEATYESGFVIDKFPISRPNLTFSTLTVSNMSPEDSSIYLCSVGATNEKLFFGSGTQLSVL.

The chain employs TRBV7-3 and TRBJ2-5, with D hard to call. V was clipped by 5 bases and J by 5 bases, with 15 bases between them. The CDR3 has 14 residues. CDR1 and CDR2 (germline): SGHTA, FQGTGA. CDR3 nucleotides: TGTGCCAGCAGCCCATCAGGCCAGTGGGAGACCCAGTACTTC. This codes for CASSPSGQWETQYF.

The CDR3 spells CASSGGTTGEQFF. The CDR3 bases are TGTGCCAGCAGCGGTGGGACAACAGGAGAGCAGTTCTTC. The rearrangement links TRBV5-5 to TRBJ2-1; TRBD1 is a possible D gene (6 bases). The CDR3 contains 13 residues. Between the trimmed V and J ends, which lost 4 bases and 10 bases, there was a span of 15 bases. Germline V lookup: CDR1 SGHKS, CDR2 YYEKEE (reference sequence).

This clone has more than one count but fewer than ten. CDR3 nucleotides: TGCGCCAGCAGCCGAGGGACCTTAAACTATGGCTACACCTTC. It encodes CASSRGTLNYGYTF. V usage is TRBV4-1 and J usage is TRBJ1-2; the D gene is possibly TRBD1 (5 bases). The germline gives CDR1 MGHRA, CDR2 YSYEKL. The CDR3 spans 14 residues. V was clipped by 4 bases and J by 2 bases, with 11 bases between them.

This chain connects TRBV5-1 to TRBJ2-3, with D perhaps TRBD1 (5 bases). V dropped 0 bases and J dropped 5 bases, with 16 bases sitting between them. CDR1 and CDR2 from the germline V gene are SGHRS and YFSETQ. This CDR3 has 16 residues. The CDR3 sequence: CASSLVIGAARDTQYF. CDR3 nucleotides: TGCGCCAGCAGCTTGGTCATAGGGGCAGCGAGAGATACGCAGTATTTT.

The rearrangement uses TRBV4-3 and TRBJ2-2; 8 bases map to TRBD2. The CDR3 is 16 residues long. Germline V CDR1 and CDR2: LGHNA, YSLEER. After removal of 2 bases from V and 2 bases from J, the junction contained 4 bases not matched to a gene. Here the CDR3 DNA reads TGCGCCAGCAGCCAACAAGCGGGGGCCAACACCGGGGAGCTGTTTTTT. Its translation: CASSQQAGANTGELFF.

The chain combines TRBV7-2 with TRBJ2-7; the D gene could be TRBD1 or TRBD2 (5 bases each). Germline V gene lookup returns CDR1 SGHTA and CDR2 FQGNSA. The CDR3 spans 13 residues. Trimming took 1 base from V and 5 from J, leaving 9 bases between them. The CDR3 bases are TGTGCCAGCAGCTTAGGGGGGTTAGACGAGCAGTACTTC. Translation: CASSLGGLDEQYF.

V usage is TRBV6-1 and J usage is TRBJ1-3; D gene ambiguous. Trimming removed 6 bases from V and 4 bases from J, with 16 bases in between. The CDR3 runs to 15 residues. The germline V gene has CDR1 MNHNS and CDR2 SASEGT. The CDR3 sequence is CASRAVFARGNTIYF. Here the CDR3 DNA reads TGTGCCAGCAGGGCCGTCTTCGCGCGGGGAAACACCATATATTTT.

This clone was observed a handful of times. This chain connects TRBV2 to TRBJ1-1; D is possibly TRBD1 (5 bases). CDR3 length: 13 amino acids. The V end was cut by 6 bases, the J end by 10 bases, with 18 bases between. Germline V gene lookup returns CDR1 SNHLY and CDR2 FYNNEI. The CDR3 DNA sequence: TGTGCCAGCAGCGGGGACCAGCCCCCGGCAGCTTTCTTT. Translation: CASSGDQPPAAFF.

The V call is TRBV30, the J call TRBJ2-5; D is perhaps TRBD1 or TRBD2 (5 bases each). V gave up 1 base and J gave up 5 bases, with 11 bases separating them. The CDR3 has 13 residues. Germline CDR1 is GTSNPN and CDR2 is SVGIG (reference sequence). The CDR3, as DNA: TGTGCCTGGAGTGCCCAGGGAGCGGAGACCCAGTACTTC. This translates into CAWSAQGAETQYF.

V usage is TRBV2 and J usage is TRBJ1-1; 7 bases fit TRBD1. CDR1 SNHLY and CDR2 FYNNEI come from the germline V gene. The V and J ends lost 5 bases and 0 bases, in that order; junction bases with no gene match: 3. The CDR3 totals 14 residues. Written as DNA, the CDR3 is TGTGCCAGCAGTAGGGACAGAGTGAACACTGAAGCTTTCTTT. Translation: CASSRDRVNTEAFF.

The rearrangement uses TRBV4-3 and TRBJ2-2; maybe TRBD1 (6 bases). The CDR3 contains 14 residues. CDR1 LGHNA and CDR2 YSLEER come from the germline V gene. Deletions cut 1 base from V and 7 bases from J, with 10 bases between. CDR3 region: CASSQVQGVGELFF. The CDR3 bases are TGCGCCAGCAGCCAAGTACAGGGAGTCGGGGAGCTGTTTTTT.

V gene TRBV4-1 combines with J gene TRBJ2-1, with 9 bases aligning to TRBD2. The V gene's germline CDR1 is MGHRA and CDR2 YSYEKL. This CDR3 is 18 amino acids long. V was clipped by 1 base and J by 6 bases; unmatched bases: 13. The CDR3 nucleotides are TGCGCCAGCAGCCAAGTTGATAGGCGGGAGGGCTGGGGCAATGAGCAGTTCTTC. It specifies CASSQVDRREGWGNEQFF.

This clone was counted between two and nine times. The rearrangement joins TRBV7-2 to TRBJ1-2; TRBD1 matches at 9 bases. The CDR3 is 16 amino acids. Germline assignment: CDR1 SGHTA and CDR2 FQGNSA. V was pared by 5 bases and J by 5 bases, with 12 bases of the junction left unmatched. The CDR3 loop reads CASSRKSGQGPYGYTF. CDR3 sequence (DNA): TGTGCCAGCAGCCGTAAATCTGGACAGGGGCCATATGGCTACACCTTC.

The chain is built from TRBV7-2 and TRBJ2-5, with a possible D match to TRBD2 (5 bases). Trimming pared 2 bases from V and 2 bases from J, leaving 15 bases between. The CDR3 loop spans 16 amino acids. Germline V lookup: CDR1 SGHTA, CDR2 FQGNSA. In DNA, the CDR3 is TGTGCCAGCAGCTTAAAATCGGGGAATCGGCAAGAGACCCAGTACTTC. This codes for CASSLKSGNRQETQYF. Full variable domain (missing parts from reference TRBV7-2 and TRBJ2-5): GAGVSQSPSNKVTEKGKDVELRCDPISGHTALYWYRQSLGQGLEFLIYFQGNSAPDKSGLPSDRFSAERTGGSVSTLTIQRTQQEDSAVYLCASSLKSGNRQETQYFGPGTRLLVL.

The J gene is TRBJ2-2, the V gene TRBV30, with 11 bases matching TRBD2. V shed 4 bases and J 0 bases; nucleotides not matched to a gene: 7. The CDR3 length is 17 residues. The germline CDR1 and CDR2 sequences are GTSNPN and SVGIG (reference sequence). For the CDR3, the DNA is TGTGCCTGGATAAGAGCTAGCGGGAGGTCGAACACCGGGGAGCTGTTTTTT. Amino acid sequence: CAWIRASGRSNTGELFF.